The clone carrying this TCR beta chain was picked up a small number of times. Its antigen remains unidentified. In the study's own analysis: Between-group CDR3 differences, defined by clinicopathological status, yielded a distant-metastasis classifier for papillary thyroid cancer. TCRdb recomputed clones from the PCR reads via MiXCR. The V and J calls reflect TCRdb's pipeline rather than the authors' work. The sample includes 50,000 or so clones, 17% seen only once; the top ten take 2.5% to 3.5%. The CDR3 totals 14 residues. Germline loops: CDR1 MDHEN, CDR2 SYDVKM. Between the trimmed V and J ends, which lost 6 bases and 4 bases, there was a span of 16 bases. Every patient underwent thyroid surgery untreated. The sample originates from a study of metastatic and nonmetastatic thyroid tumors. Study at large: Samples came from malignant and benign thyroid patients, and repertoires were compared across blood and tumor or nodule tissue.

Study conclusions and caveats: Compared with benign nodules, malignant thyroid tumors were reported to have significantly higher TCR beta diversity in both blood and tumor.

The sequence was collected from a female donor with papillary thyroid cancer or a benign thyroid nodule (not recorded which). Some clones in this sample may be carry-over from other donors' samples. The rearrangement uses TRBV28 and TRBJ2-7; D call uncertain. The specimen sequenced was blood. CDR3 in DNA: TGTGCCAGCAGCAAACAGTGGGATAGGTACGAGCAGTACTTC. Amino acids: CASSKQWDRYEQYF.